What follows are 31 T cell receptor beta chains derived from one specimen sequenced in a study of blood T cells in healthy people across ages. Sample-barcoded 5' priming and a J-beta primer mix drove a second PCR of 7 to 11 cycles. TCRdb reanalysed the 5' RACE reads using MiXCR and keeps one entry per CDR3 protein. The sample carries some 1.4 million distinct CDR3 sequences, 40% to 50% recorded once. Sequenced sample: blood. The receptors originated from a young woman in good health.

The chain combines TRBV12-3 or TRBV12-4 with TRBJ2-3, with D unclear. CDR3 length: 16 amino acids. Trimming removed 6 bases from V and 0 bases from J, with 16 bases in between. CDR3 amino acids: CASSLFPPRSTDTQYF. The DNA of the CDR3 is TGTGCCAGCAGCCTATTCCCCCCTCGGAGCACAGATACGCAGTATTTT.

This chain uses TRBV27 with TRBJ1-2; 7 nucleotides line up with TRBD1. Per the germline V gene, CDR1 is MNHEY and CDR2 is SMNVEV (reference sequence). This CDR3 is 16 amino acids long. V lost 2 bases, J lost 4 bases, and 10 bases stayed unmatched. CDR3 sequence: CASSLRQGGNRYGYTF. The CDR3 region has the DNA TGTGCCAGCAGTTTACGACAGGGTGGTAATCGCTATGGCTACACCTTC.

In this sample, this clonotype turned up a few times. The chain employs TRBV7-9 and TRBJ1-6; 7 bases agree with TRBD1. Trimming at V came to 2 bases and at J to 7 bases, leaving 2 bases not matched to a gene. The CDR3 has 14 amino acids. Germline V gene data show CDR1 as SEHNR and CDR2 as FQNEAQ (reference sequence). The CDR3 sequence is CASSLKQGNSPLHF. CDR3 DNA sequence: TGTGCCAGCAGCTTAAAACAGGGGAATTCACCCCTCCACTTT.

For the CDR3, the DNA is TGCAGTGCTAGAGATCCCGGCAGGGACGGGCAGCCCCAGCATTTT. It encodes CSARDPGRDGQPQHF. The J gene is TRBJ1-5, the V gene TRBV20-1; tentative D call: TRBD1 (5 bases). Germline CDR1 is DFQATT and CDR2 is SNEGSKA (reference sequence). The length of the CDR3 is 15 residues. Trimming took 0 bases from V and 7 from J, leaving 16 bases between them.

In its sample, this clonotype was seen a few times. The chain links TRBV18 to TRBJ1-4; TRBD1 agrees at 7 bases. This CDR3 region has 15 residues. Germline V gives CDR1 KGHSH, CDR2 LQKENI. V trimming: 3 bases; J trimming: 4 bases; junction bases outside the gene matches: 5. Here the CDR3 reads CASSPLTGINEKLFF. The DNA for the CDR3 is TGTGCCAGCTCACCGCTGACAGGGATTAATGAAAAACTGTTTTTT.

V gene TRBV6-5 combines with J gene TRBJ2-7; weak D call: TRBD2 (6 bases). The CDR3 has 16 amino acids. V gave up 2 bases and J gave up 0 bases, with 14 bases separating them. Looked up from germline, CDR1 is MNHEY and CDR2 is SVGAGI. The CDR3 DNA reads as TGTGCCAGCAGTTACACCGTAGCGGCCCACTCCTACGAGCAGTACTTC. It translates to CASSYTVAAHSYEQYF.

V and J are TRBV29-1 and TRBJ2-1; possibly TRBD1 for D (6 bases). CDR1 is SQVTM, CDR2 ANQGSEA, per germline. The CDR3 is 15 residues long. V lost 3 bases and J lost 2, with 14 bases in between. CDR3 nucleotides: TGCAGCGTTGAGACCCGGGACACGGCCTACAATGAGCAGTTCTTC. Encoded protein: CSVETRDTAYNEQFF.

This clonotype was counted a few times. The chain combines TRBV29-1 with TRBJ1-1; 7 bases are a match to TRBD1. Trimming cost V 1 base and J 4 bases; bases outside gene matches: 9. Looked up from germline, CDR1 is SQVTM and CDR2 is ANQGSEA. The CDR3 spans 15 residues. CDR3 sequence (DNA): TGCAGCGTTGAAGGGGGTGGACAGGCGGGCACTGAAGCTTTCTTT. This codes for CSVEGGGQAGTEAFF.

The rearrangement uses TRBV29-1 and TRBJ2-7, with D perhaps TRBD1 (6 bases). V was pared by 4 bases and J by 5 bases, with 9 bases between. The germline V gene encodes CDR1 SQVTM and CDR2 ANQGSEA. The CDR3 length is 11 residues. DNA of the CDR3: TGCAGCGTTGCAGGGGTTGACGAGCAGTACTTC. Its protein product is CSVAGVDEQYF.

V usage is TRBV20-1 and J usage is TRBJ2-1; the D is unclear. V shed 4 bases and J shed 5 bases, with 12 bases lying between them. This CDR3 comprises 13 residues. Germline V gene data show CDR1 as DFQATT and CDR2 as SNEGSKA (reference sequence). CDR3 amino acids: CSATKTPNNEQFF. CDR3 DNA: TGCAGTGCTACTAAGACTCCCAACAATGAGCAGTTCTTC.

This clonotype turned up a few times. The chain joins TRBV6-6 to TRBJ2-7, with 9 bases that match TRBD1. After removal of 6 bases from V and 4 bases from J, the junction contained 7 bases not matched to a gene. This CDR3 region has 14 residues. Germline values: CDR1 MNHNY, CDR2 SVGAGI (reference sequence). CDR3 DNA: TGTGCCAGCAGAGGGGACAGGGAGGGGTACGAGCAGTACTTC. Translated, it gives CASRGDREGYEQYF.

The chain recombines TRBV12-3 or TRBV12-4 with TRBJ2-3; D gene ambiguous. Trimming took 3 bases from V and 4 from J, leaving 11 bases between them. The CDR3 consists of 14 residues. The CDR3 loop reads CASSFTDQADTQYF. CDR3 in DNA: TGTGCCAGCAGTTTTACTGATCAGGCAGATACGCAGTATTTT.

The CDR3 DNA follows: TGTGCCAGCAGCTCCTACCGGGACACAAACTACGAGCAGTACTTC. As protein: CASSSYRDTNYEQYF. The rearrangement joins TRBV7-9 to TRBJ2-7; possibly TRBD1 for D (6 bases). Trimming left V 4 bases short and J 3 bases short, with 16 bases between. The CDR3 runs 15 residues. Per germline, CDR1 SEHNR and CDR2 FQNEAQ (reference sequence).

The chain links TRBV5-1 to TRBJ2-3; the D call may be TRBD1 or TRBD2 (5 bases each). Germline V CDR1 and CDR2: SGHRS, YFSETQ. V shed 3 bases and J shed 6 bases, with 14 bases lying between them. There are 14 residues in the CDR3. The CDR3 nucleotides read TGCGCCAGCAGCTCAGCGTCCGGGGCCGATACGCAGTATTTT. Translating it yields CASSSASGADTQYF.

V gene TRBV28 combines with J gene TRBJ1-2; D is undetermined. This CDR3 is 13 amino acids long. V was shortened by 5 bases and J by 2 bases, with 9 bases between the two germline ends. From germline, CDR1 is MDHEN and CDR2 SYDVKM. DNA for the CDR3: TGTGCCAGCAGTGTCGAACAGAACTATGGCTACACCTTC. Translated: CASSVEQNYGYTF.

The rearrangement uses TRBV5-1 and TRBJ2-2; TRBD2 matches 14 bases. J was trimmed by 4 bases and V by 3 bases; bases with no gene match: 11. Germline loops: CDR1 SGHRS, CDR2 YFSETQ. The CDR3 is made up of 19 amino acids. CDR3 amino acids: CASSYRGLAGASSTGELFF. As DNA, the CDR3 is TGCGCCAGCAGCTACCGGGGACTAGCGGGGGCTTCGAGCACCGGGGAGCTGTTTTTT.

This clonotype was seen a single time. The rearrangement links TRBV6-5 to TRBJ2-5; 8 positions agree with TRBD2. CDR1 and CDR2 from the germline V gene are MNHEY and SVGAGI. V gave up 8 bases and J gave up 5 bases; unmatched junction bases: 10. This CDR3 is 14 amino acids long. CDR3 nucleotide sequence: TGTGCCAGCTATTCCGGGACTAGGGTCGAGACCCAGTACTTC. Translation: CASYSGTRVETQYF.

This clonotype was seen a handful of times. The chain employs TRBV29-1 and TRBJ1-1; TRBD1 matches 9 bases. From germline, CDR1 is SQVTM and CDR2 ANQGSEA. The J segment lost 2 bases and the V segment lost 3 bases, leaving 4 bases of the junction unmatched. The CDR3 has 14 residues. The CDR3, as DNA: TGCAGCGTTGAGTGGGACAGGGCAAACACTGAAGCTTTCTTT. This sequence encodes CSVEWDRANTEAFF.

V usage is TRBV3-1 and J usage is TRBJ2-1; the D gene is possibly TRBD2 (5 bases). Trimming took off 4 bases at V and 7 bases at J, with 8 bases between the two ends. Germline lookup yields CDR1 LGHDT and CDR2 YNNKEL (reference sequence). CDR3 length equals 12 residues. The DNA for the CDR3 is TGTGCCAGCAGCCTCTGGGAGAATGAGCAGTTCTTC. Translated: CASSLWENEQFF.

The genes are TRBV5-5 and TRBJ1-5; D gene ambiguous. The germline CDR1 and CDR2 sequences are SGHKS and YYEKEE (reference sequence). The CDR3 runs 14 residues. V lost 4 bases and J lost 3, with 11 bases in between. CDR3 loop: CASSPGSDNQPQHF. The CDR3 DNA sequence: TGTGCCAGCAGCCCGGGGTCGGACAATCAGCCCCAGCATTTT.

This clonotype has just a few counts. The CDR3 bases are TGTGCCAGCAGCTTAGTTTTCGGCTCCTACAATGAGCAGTTCTTC. This codes for CASSLVFGSYNEQFF. The chain joins TRBV7-2 to TRBJ2-1; D is ambiguous. Trimming cost V 1 base and J 0 bases, with 7 bases left between them. CDR1 and CDR2 (germline): SGHTA, FQGNSA. The CDR3 length is 15 residues.

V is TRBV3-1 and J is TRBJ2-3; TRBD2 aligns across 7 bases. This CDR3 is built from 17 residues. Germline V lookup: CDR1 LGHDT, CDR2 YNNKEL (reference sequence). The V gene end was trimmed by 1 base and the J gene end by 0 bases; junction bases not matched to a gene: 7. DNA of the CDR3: TGTGCCAGCAGCCAAGGGGGGAGGGGTTCTAGCACAGATACGCAGTATTTT. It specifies CASSQGGRGSSTDTQYF.

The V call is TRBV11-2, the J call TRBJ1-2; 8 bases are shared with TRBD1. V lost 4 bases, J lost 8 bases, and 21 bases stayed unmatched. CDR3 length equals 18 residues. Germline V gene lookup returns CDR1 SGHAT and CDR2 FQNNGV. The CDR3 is CASSSFRDRKSYGLGYTF. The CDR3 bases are TGTGCCAGCAGCTCATTCCGGGACAGGAAATCCTATGGGTTGGGCTACACCTTC.

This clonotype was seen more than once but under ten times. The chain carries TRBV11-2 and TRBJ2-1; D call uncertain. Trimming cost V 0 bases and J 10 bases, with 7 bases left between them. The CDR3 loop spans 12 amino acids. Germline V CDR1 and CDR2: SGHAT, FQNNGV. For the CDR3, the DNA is TGTGCCAGCAGCTTAGAACACCGAGAGCAGTTCTTC. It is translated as CASSLEHREQFF.

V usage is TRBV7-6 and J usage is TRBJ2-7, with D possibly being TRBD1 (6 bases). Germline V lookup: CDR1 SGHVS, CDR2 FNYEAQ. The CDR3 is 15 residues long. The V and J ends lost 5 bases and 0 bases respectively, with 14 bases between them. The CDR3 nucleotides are TGTGCCAGCAGCCTAACAGGGTCTCGCTCCTACGAGCAGTACTTC. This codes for CASSLTGSRSYEQYF.

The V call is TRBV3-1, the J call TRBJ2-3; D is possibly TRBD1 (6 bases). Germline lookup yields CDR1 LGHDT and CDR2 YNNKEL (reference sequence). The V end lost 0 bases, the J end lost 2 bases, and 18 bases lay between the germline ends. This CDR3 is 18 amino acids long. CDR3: CASSQDIWGLSLTDTQYF. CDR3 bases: TGTGCCAGCAGCCAAGACATTTGGGGGCTTTCCCTCACAGATACGCAGTATTTT.

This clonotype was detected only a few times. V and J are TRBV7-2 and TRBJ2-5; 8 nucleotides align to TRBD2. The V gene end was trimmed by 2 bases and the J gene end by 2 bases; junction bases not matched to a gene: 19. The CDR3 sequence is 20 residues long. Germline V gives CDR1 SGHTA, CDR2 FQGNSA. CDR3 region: CASSLRPILTTSGRQETQYF. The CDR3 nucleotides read TGTGCCAGCAGCTTAAGGCCCATCCTGACTACTAGCGGCCGACAAGAGACCCAGTACTTC.

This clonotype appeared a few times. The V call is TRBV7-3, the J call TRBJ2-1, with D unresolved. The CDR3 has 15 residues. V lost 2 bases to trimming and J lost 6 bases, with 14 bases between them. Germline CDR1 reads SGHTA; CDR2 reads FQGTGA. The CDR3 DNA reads TGTGCCAGCAGCTTATTGGCCTCGTCACTCAATGAGCAGTTCTTC. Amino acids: CASSLLASSLNEQFF.

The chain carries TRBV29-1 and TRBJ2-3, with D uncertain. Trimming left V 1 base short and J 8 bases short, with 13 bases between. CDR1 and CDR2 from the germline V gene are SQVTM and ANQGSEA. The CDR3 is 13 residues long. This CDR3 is CSVEAFSLGTQYF. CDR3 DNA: TGCAGCGTTGAAGCTTTTTCCCTAGGTACGCAGTATTTT.

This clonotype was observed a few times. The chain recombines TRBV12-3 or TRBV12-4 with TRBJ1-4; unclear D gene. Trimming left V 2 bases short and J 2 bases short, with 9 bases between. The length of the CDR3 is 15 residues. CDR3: CASSLNPGTNEKLFF. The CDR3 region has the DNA TGTGCCAGCAGTTTAAATCCGGGGACTAATGAAAAACTGTTTTTT.

The DNA of the CDR3 is TGCGCCAGCAGCCAAGAAGGGACTAGCGGGGGGGCAGATACGCAGTATTTT. Protein product: CASSQEGTSGGADTQYF. V and J are TRBV4-1 and TRBJ2-3, with 16 bases lining up with TRBD2. Germline V gene lookup returns CDR1 MGHRA and CDR2 YSYEKL. Trimming removed 0 bases from V and 4 bases from J; junction bases left unmatched: 1. The CDR3 is made up of 17 amino acids.